The following is a T cell receptor beta chain sequence with its context. The sample holds many counts of this clonotype. Its antigen target is currently unknown. Per-nucleotide qualities are absent, and no much larger clonotype sits a single base away. The TCR beta CDR3 regions were amplified from the RNA transcripts. The TCR CDR3 was subjected to a first round of RT-PCR using the HTBI primer set and the Qiagen OneStep RT-PCR kit. Libraries were constructed in a second round of multiplex PCR, after which size selection and purification were performed. Libraries were sequenced paired-end with 100 bp reads on an Illumina HiSeq2000. Under the source paper's analysis protocol: SOAPnuke was used to process the raw data, removing reads that contained adapters or uncalled bases, had a mean Phred below 15, or lacked an exact match to the constant primer or identifier. COPE v1.2.5 was used to merge high-quality paired reads, and clonotypes were defined as unique nucleotide sequences. Clonotypes were aligned to IMGT TRBV, TRBD and TRBJ reference segments using MiTCR v1.1. Analysis was restricted to V-J combinations with a frequency above 0.0001, which covered roughly 99% of repertoires. A TCS score was defined as the ratio between F50 (clonal expansion) and ExV (chaos), using BLOSUM62-based TCRdist between CDR3 peptides within each V-J. Welch's t-statistics and random forest reduced around 550 V-J features to roughly 13, which were used in a naive Bayes classifier (R e1071). TCRdb reran the public reads through fastp at Q25 and MiXCR, keeping productive beta chains. Rows matching on CDR3 protein sequence are summarized as one entry with the most common DNA and genes. The V and J calls and clone size come from TCRdb's table, not from the authors' own analysis. The sample data list roughly 650,000 distinct CDR3 sequences, and about 16% of these were observed just once. Clones ranked in the top ten supply roughly 3.5% of the sample.

Moderately to severely active disease, a Clinical Activity Score of at least 3, a NOSPECS grade of at least 4, and a duration under 3 months were present in ophthalmopathy patients. The study excluded patients with uncontrolled infections, other autoimmune diseases, pregnancy or lactation. Diagnoses were based on clinical symptoms, serum thyroxine and TRAb, thyroid ultrasound and orbital computed tomography. PBMCs were isolated from 7.5 to 10 ml of fresh peripheral blood by Ficoll-Paque density gradient centrifugation. Total RNA was extracted using Trizol reagent, and RNA quality was assessed on an Agilent 2100 Bioanalyzer. These data belong to a study of T cells in Graves' hyperthyroidism and ophthalmopathy (dated by TCRdb to about 2019). Turning to the overall study: Peripheral blood was sampled at the time of initial diagnosis, prior to any treatment. After blood sampling, hyperthyroidism patients were treated with methimazole at a starting dose of 30 mg daily, and ophthalmopathy patients were treated with high-dose intravenous methylprednisolone. Whether ophthalmopathy could be predicted prospectively was tested in an independent validation cohort made up of roughly 19 hyperthyroidism patients plus 17 patients who later progressed to ophthalmopathy. The 100 discovery patients were randomly split 7:3 into training and test sets. The study also compared thyroid tissue and blood T-cell repertoires from 5 to 7 Graves' hyperthyroidism patients. The paper describes TCR Vbeta CDR3 sequencing of 135 peripheral blood samples, made up of roughly 45 ophthalmopathy patients, around 78 hyperthyroidism patients and 17 progressor patients. To identify TCR V-J signatures that set the groups apart, the researchers used a discovery cohort of 100 or so patients, made up of some 41 with Graves' ophthalmopathy and 57 with stable Graves' hyperthyroidism. Overall results and qualifications from the work: In validation, the model predicted progression to ophthalmopathy a median of approximately 6.3 months before onset, with roughly 71% sensitivity and roughly 72% specificity. A model built on a 13 V-J signature distinguished ophthalmopathy from stable hyperthyroidism, reaching over 85% sensitivity and around 81% specificity in cross-validation and 80%/75% in testing. Sample size was not statistically predetermined, and blinding of investigators to group allocation was not performed. Blood samples also contained most of the expanded thyroid clonotypes (frequency above 0.001), which suggests that blood repertoires may reflect thyroid immune responses.

CDR1 and CDR2, per the germline V gene, are SGHAT and FQNNGV. V loses 2 bases, J loses 6 bases, and the germline ends lie 11 bases apart. Counted from cysteine to phenylalanine, this CDR3 has 14 amino acids. Of all the DNA, just the CDR3 is kept, 42 bases in frame from base 1. Sequencing input: blood. The V gene is TRBV11-2 and the J gene is TRBJ1-5; the best D guess is TRBD1, with 5 bases matching. This TCR was recovered from a woman in her 40s with Graves' ophthalmopathy. The CDR3: CASSLSGALQPQHF. The sequence in DNA is TGTGCCAGCAGCTTATCCGGGGCTCTTCAGCCCCAGCATTTT.